These T cell receptor beta chains were read from a single sample in a study of graft-versus-host responses after intestinal transplantation. Some clones are missing from TCRdb's copy, which holds only in-frame ones; the method was immunoSEQ multiplex PCR. This repertoire shows around 20,000 clones, around 90% found once; its top ten account for more than 1.5%. The input for sequencing was PBMCs, taken less than 400 days after transplant. Receptors originate from a human patient who received an intestinal transplant, so some T cells may come from the graft donor. Both conserved end residues are part of each CDR3. The D gene is left open where the match is weak. Part of the rows lack a size; the others show once, few, many or a class for expanded clones.

d_gene	v_gene	abundance	j_gene	CDR3aa	CDR3nt
TRBD1	TRBV6-1	NA	TRBJ1-2	CASSGQGPNYGYTF	TGTGCCAGCAGTGGACAGGGCCCTAACTATGGCTACACCTTC
TRBD2	TRBV6-5	NA	TRBJ2-1	CASRSTSGGANEQFF	TGTGCCAGCAGGTCGACTAGCGGGGGGGCTAATGAGCAGTTCTTC
TRBD2	TRBV7-2	NA	TRBJ2-5	CASSPWGGGSFETQYF	TGTGCCAGCAGCCCATGGGGCGGGGGGTCTTTTGAGACCCAGTACTTC
NA	TRBV7-3	NA	TRBJ2-3	CASSLTAGTDTQYF	TGTGCCAGCAGCTTAACAGCGGGCACAGATACGCAGTATTTT
TRBD1	TRBV6-4	NA	TRBJ2-1	CASSDSDRGEQFF	TGTGCCAGCAGTGACTCGGACAGGGGGGAGCAGTTCTTC
TRBD2	TRBV5-1	NA	TRBJ2-3	CASSFGTSGDTQYF	TGCGCCAGCAGCTTCGGGACTAGCGGAGATACGCAGTATTTT
NA	TRBV12-5	NA	TRBJ2-3	CASGLVGGSTDTQYF	TGTGCTAGTGGTTTGGTAGGGGGAAGCACAGATACGCAGTATTTT
NA	TRBV5-1	NA	TRBJ2-7	CASSPLSPLEQYF	TGCGCCAGCAGCCCCCTGTCCCCTCTCGAGCAGTACTTC
TRBD1	TRBV13	NA	TRBJ1-4	CASSQQGAVEKLFF	TGTGCCAGCAGCCAACAGGGGGCTGTTGAAAAACTGTTTTTT
NA	TRBV5-3	once	TRBJ2-1	CARSLEARGGNEQFF	TGTGCCAGAAGCTTGGAGGCCAGGGGGGGCAATGAGCAGTTCTTC
NA	TRBV6-6	NA	TRBJ2-5	CASSNTKETQYF	TGTGCCAGCAGTAACACAAAAGAGACCCAGTACTTC
TRBD1	TRBV6-4	NA	TRBJ2-3	CASSDSGQGADTQYF	TGTGCCAGCAGTGACTCGGGACAGGGGGCAGATACGCAGTATTTT
TRBD2	TRBV5-6	NA	TRBJ2-7	CASSLLGGGPIDEQYF	TGTGCCAGCAGCTTGTTGGGGGGAGGGCCTATCGACGAGCAGTACTTC
NA	TRBV27	once	TRBJ2-7	CASSPRGYVYEQYF	TGTGCCAGCAGTCCCCGGGGGTACGTCTACGAGCAGTACTTC
NA	TRBV6-1	NA	TRBJ1-1	CASSETTSMNTEAFF	TGTGCCAGCAGTGAAACGACGTCGATGAACACTGAAGCTTTCTTT
NA	TRBV6-6	NA	TRBJ1-2	CASSARPLADGYTF	TGTGCCAGCAGTGCCCGCCCCCTGGCAGATGGCTACACCTTC
TRBD2	TRBV6-1	NA	TRBJ2-3	CASSPLAGGPDTQYF	TGTGCCAGCAGTCCTCTAGCGGGAGGTCCAGATACGCAGTATTTT
NA	TRBV7-3	NA	TRBJ1-2	CASSPSAGADYGYTF	TGTGCCAGCAGCCCATCAGCGGGCGCGGACTATGGCTACACCTTC
TRBD1	TRBV4-3	NA	TRBJ1-3	CASSQEQGDTIYF	TGCGCCAGCAGCCAAGAACAGGGGGACACCATATATTTT
TRBD2	TRBV11-2	NA	TRBJ2-3	CASSRGLAETDTQYF	TGTGCCAGCAGCCGGGGACTAGCTGAAACAGATACGCAGTATTTT
NA	TRBV2	NA	TRBJ2-1	CASKKGTYNEQFF	TGTGCCAGCAAAAAGGGGACTTACAATGAGCAGTTCTTC
NA	TRBV2	NA	TRBJ2-7	CASSESGAPTYEQYF	TGTGCCAGCAGTGAATCCGGGGCTCCGACCTACGAGCAGTACTTC
NA	TRBV5-5	NA	TRBJ1-1	CASQTPGRGNTEAFF	TGTGCCAGCCAAACACCGGGACGAGGGAACACTGAAGCTTTCTTT
TRBD1	TRBV5-1	NA	TRBJ1-2	CASSFWTGSSEGYTF	TGCGCCAGCAGCTTCTGGACAGGAAGCTCAGAAGGCTACACCTTC
NA	TRBV5-1	NA	TRBJ1-1	CASSREGSTDTEAFF	TGCGCCAGCAGCCGGGAGGGGTCGACGGACACTGAAGCTTTCTTT
TRBD2	TRBV6-4	NA	TRBJ2-1	CASSATSGTINEQFF	TGTGCCAGCAGTGCGACTAGCGGGACTATCAATGAGCAGTTCTTC
TRBD1	TRBV11-2	NA	TRBJ1-6	CASTSTGQSNSPLHF	TGTGCCAGCACCTCTACGGGACAGTCGAATTCACCCCTCCACTTT
NA	TRBV5-4	NA	TRBJ2-1	CASSRTGGTGLDEQFF	TGTGCCAGCAGCCGTACTGGGGGCACAGGGTTAGATGAGCAGTTCTTC
TRBD2	TRBV28	once	TRBJ2-2	CASSFGAGLNTGELFF	TGTGCCAGCAGCTTCGGAGCGGGATTGAACACCGGGGAGCTGTTTTTT
NA	TRBV6-1	NA	TRBJ2-7	CASGARVAEQYF	TGTGCCAGCGGAGCCAGGGTAGCCGAGCAGTACTTC
NA	TRBV6-1	NA	TRBJ1-3	CASSERPEIPGNTIYF	TGTGCCAGCAGTGAAAGACCGGAGATCCCTGGAAACACCATATATTTT
NA	TRBV2	NA	TRBJ1-5	CASTYSGTFSLNQPQHF	TGTGCCAGCACCTACTCGGGAACATTTTCCCTCAATCAGCCCCAGCATTTT
NA	TRBV30	NA	TRBJ2-5	CAWSVLGETQYF	TGTGCCTGGAGTGTACTAGGGGAGACCCAGTACTTC
NA	TRBV11-2	NA	TRBJ2-1	CASTVRDLTYNEQFF	TGTGCCAGCACTGTCCGGGACCTTACCTACAATGAGCAGTTCTTC
NA	TRBV19	once	TRBJ1-1	CASRLTTTGKPEAFF	TGTGCCAGTAGGCTGACCACAACAGGAAAGCCTGAAGCTTTCTTT
NA	TRBV29-1	NA	TRBJ2-1	CSVAADPNEQFF	TGCAGCGTTGCTGCGGACCCCAATGAGCAGTTCTTC
NA	TRBV5-1	NA	TRBJ2-1	CASSLDVSYNEQFF	TGCGCCAGCAGCTTGGATGTCTCCTACAATGAGCAGTTCTTC
NA	TRBV6-5	NA	TRBJ1-6	CASTSGWDTSPLHF	TGTGCCAGCACCTCCGGCTGGGATACTTCACCCCTCCACTTT
TRBD2	TRBV4-1	NA	TRBJ2-5	CASSHEIAGGPKTQYF	TGCGCCAGCAGCCATGAGATAGCGGGAGGGCCCAAGACCCAGTACTTC
TRBD2	TRBV6-4	NA	TRBJ2-1	CASSEAGGYNEQFF	TGTGCCAGCAGTGAAGCGGGAGGCTACAATGAGCAGTTCTTC
TRBD2	TRBV14	NA	TRBJ2-1	CASSQNRRRSGKAYNEQFF	TGTGCCAGCAGCCAAAACAGGAGACGTAGCGGGAAAGCCTACAATGAGCAGTTCTTC
TRBD2	TRBV23-1	NA	TRBJ2-3	CASSQSARGGADTQYF	TGCGCCAGCAGTCAATCGGCCCGGGGGGGCGCAGATACGCAGTATTTT
NA	TRBV4-2	NA	TRBJ1-1	CASSQEKPIMNTEAFF	TGTGCCAGCAGCCAAGAGAAACCAATCATGAACACTGAAGCTTTCTTT
NA	TRBV28	NA	TRBJ2-1	CASLGPLGVGYNEQFF	TGTGCCAGCCTCGGACCCCTGGGGGTCGGGTACAATGAGCAGTTCTTC
NA	TRBV4-1	NA	TRBJ1-2	CASSQDGGFYGYTF	TGCGCCAGCAGCCAAGATGGGGGGTTCTATGGCTACACCTTC
NA	TRBV7-9	once	TRBJ2-2	CASSWTSNTGELFF	TGTGCCAGCAGCTGGACATCGAACACCGGGGAGCTGTTTTTT
NA	TRBV4-1	NA	TRBJ2-7	CASSQTVSGSSYEQYF	TGCGCCAGCAGCCAAACCGTCTCAGGGAGCTCCTACGAGCAGTACTTC
NA	TRBV11-1	NA	TRBJ2-7	CASSPGTANYEQYF	TGTGCCAGCAGCCCCGGGACGGCAAATTACGAGCAGTACTTC
TRBD1	TRBV9	NA	TRBJ2-5	CASSQQGGEQYF	TGTGCCAGCAGTCAACAGGGGGGAGAGCAGTACTTC
NA	TRBV6-7	few	TRBJ1-4	CASSYSKGNEKLFF	TGTGCCAGCAGTTACTCGAAGGGTAATGAAAAACTGTTTTTT